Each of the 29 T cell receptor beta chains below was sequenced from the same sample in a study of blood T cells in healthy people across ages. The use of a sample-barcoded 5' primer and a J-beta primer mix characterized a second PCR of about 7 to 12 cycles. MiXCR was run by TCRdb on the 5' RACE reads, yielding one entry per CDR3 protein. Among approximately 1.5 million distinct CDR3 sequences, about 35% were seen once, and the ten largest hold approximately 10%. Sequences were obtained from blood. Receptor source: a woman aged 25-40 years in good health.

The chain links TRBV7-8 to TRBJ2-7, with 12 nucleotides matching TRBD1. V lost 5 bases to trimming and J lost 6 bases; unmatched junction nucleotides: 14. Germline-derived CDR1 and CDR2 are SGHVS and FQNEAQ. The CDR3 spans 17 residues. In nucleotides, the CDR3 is TGTGCCAGCAGCGGGGGGACAGGGGGCATAGTAAGAAGCGAGCAGTACTTC. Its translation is CASSGGTGGIVRSEQYF.

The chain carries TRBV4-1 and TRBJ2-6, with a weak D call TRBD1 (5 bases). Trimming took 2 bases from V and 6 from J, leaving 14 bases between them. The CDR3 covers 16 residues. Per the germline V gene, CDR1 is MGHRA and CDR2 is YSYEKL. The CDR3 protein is CASSQHRTRPANVLTF. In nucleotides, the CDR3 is TGCGCCAGCAGCCAACACAGGACCCGGCCGGCCAACGTCCTGACTTTC.

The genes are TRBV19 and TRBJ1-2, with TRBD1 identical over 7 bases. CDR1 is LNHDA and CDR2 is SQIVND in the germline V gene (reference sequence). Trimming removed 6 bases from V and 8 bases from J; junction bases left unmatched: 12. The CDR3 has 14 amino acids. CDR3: CASRVDRDSLGYTF. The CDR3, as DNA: TGTGCCAGTAGGGTAGACCGGGACAGTCTAGGCTACACCTTC. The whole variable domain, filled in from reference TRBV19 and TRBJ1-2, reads DGGITQSPKYLFRKEGQNVTLSCEQNLNHDAMYWYRQDPGQGLRLIYYSQIVNDFQKGDIAEGYSVSREKKESFPLTVTSAQKNPTAFYLCASRVDRDSLGYTFGSGTRLTVV.

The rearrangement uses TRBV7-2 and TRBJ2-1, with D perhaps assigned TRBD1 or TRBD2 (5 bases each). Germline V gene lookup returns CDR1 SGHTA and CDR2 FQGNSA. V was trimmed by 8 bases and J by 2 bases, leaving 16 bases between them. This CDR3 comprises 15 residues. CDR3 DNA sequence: TGTGCCAGCCGATCTAGGGACGGCACCTACAATGAGCAGTTCTTC. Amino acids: CASRSRDGTYNEQFF.

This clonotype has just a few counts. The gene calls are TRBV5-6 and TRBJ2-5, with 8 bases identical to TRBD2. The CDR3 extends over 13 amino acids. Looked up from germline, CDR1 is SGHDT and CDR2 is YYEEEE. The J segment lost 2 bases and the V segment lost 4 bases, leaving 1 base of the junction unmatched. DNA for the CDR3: TGTGCCAGCAGCAAGCGGGGGCAAGAGACCCAGTACTTC. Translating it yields CASSKRGQETQYF.

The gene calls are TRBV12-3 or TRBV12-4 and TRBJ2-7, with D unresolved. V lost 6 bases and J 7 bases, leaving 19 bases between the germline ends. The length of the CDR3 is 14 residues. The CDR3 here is CASSEQITILEQYF. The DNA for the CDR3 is TGTGCCAGCAGCGAGCAGATTACGATACTGGAGCAGTACTTC.

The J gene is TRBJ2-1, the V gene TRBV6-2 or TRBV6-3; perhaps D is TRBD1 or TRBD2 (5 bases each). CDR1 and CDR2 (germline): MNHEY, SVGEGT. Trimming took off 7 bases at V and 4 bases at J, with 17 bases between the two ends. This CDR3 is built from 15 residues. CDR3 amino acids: CASKMMRGGYNEQFF. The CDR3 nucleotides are TGTGCCAGCAAGATGATGAGGGGCGGGTACAATGAGCAGTTCTTC.

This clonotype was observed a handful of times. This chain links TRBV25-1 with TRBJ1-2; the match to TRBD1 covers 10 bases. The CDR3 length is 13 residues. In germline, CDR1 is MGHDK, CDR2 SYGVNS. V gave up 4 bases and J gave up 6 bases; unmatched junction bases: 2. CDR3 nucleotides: TGTGCCAGCAGTGGACAGGGGGCTGATGGCTACACCTTC. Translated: CASSGQGADGYTF.

For the CDR3, the DNA is TGTGCCAGCAGCCCCGACCCCCTAGCGGGGGGACTCACAGATACGCAGTATTTT. Translating it yields CASSPDPLAGGLTDTQYF. The V and J genes are TRBV3-1 and TRBJ2-3; 11 nucleotides line up with TRBD2. The CDR3 length is 18 residues. V lost 4 bases and J lost 2; bases outside the gene matches: 11. Germline-derived CDR1 and CDR2 are LGHDT and YNNKEL (reference sequence).

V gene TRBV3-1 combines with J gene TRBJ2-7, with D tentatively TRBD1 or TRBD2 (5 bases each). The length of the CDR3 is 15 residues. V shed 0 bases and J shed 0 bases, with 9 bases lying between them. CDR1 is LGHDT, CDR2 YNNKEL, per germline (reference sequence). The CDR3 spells CASSQEGPVSYEQYF. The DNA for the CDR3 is TGTGCCAGCAGCCAAGAGGGACCCGTCTCCTACGAGCAGTACTTC.

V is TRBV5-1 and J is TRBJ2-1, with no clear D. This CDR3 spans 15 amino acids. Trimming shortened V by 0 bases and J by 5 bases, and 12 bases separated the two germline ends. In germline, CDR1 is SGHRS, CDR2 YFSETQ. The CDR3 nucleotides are TGCGCCAGCAGCTTGGTGCTGAAAGAAGACAATGAGCAGTTCTTC. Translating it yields CASSLVLKEDNEQFF.

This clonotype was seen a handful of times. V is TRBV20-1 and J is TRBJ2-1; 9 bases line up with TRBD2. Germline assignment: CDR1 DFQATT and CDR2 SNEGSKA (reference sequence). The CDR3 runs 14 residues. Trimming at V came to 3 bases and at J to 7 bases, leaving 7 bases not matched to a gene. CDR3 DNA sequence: TGCAGTGCTAGGAAGCGGGGGGCCGGGAATGAGCAGTTCTTC. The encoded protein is CSARKRGAGNEQFF.

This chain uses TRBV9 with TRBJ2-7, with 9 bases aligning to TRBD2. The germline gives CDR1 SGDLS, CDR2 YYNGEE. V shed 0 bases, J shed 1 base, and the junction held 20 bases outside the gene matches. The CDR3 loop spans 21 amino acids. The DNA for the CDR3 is TGTGCCAGCAGCGTAGATGGGAGTAGCGGGAGAGATCCCGTCGGTTCCTACGAGCAGTACTTC. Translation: CASSVDGSSGRDPVGSYEQYF. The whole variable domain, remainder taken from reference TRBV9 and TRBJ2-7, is DSGVTQTPKHLITATGQRVTLRCSPRSGDLSVYWYQQSLDQGLQFLIQYYNGEERAKGNILERFSAQQFPDLHSELNLSSLELGDSALYFCASSVDGSSGRDPVGSYEQYFGPGTRLTVT.

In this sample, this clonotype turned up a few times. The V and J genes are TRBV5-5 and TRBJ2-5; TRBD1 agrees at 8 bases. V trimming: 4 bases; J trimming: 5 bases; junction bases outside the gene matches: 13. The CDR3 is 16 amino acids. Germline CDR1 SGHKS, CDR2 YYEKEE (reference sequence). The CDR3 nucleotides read TGTGCCAGCAGCGCGATAATAAGCCAGGGGGCCGAGACCCAGTACTTC. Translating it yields CASSAIISQGAETQYF.

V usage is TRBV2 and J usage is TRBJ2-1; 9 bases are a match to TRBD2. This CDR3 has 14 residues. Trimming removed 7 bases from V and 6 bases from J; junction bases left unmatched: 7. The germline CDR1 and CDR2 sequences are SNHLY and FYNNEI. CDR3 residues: CASKASGVFNEQFF. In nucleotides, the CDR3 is TGTGCCAGCAAGGCTAGCGGGGTTTTCAATGAGCAGTTCTTC.

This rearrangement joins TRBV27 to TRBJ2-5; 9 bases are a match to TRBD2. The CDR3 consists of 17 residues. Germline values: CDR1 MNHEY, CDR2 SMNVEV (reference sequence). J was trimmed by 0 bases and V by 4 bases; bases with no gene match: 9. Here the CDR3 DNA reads TGTGCCAGCAGTTCACTTATGAGGACTAGCGACCAAGAGACCCAGTACTTC. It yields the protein CASSSLMRTSDQETQYF.

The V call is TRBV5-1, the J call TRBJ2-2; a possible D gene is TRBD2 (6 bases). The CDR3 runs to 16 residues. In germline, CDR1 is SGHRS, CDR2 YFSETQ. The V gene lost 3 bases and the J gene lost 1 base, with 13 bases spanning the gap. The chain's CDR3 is CASSSTVGGNTGELFF. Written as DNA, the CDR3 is TGCGCCAGCAGCTCAACGGTGGGGGGGAACACCGGGGAGCTGTTTTTT.

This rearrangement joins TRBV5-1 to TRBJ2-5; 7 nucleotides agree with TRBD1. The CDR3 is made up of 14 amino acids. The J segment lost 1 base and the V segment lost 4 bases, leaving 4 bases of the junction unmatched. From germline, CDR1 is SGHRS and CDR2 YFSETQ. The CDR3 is CASSNNRGQETQYF. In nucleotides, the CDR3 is TGCGCCAGCAGCAATAACAGGGGCCAAGAGACCCAGTACTTC.

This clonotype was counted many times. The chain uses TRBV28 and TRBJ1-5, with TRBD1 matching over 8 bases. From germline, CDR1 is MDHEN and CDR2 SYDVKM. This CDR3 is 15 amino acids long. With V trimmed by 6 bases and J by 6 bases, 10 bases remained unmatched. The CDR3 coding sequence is TGTGCCAGCAGGACCGCGACAGGGGATCCTCAGCCCCAGCATTTT. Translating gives CASRTATGDPQPQHF.

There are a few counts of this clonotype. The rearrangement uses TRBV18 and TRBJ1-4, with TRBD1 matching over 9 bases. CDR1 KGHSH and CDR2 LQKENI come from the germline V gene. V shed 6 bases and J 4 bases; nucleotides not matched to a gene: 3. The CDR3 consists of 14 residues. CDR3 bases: TGTGCCAGCTCGGGACAGGGAAATAATGAAAAACTGTTTTTT. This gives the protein CASSGQGNNEKLFF.

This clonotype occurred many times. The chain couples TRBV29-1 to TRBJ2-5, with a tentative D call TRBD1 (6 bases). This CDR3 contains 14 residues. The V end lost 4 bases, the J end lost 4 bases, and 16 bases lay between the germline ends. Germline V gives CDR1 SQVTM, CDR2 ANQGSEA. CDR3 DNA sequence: TGCAGCGTTGGGGAATTGACAGGCGCAGAGACCCAGTACTTC. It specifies CSVGELTGAETQYF. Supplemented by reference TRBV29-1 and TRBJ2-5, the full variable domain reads SAVISQKPSRDICQRGTSLTIQCQVDSQVTMMFWYRQQPGQSLTLIATANQGSEATYESGFVIDKFPISRPNLTFSTLTVSNMSPEDSSIYLCSVGELTGAETQYFGPGTRLLVL.

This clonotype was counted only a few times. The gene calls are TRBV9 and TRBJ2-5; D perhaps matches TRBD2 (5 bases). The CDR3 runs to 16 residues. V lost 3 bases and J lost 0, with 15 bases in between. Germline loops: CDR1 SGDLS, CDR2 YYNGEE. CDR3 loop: CASSARLSGYQETQYF. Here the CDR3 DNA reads TGTGCCAGCAGCGCAAGACTGTCGGGGTACCAAGAGACCCAGTACTTC.

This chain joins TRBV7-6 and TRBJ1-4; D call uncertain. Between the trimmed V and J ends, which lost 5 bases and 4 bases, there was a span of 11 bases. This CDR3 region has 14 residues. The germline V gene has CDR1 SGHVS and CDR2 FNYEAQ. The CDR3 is CASSPGVVNEKLFF. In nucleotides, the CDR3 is TGTGCCAGCAGCCCCGGGGTGGTTAATGAAAAACTGTTTTTT.

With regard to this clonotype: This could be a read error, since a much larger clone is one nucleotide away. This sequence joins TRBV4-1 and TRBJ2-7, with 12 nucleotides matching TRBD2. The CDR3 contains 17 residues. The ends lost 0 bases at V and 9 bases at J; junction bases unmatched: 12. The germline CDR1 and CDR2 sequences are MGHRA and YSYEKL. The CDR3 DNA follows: TGCGCCAGCAGCCAAGATCGGACTAGCGGGGTTCGCCGCGGGCAGTACTTC. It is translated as CASSQDRTSGVRRGQYF.

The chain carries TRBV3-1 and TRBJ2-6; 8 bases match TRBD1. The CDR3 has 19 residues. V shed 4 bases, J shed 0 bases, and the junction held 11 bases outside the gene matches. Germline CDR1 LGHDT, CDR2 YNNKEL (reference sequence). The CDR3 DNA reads TGTGCCAGCAGCCGCCGAGGACAGGGAGCTGTCTCTGGGGCCAACGTCCTGACTTTC. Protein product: CASSRRGQGAVSGANVLTF.

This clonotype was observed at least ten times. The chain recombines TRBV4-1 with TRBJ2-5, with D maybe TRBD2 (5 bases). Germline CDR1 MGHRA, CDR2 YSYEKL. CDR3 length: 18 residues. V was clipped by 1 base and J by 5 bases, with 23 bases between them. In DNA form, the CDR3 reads TGCGCCAGCAGCCAAGCTCCCCCCGAACACGAGGGTCCGGAGACCCAGTACTTC. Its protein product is CASSQAPPEHEGPETQYF.

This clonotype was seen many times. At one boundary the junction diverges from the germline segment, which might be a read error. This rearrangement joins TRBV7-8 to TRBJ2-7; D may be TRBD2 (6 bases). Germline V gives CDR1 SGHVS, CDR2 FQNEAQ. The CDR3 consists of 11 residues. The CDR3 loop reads CASSLAAEQYF. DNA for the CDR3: TGTGCCAGCAGTTTAGCGGCCGAGCAGTACTTC.

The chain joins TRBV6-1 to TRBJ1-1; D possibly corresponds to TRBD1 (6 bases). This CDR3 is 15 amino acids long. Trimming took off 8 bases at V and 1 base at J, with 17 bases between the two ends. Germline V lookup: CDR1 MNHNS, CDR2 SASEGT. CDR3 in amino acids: CASAKGDISNTEAFF. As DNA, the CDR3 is TGTGCCAGCGCCAAGGGGGACATATCGAACACTGAAGCTTTCTTT.

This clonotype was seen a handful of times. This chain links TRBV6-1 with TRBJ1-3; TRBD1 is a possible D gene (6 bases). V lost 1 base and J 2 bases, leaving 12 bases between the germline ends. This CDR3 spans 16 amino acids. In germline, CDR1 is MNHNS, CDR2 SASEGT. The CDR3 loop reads CASSEETGATGNTIYF. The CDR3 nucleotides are TGTGCCAGCAGTGAAGAAACGGGGGCAACTGGAAACACCATATATTTT.